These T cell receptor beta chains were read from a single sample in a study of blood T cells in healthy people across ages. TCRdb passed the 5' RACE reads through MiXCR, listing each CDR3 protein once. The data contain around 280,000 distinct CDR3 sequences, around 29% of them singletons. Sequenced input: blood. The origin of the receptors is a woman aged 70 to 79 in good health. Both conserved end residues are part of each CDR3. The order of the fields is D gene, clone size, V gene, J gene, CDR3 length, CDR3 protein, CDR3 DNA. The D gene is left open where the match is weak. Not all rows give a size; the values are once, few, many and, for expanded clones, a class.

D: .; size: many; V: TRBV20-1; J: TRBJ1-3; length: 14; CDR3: CSARVSDSGNTIYF; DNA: TGCAGTGCTAGAGTTTCTGACTCTGGAAACACCATATATTTT
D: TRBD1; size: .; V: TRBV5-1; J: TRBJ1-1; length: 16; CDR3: CASRESSGTGNTEAFF; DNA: TGCGCCAGCAGGGAATCATCCGGGACAGGAAACACTGAAGCTTTCTTT
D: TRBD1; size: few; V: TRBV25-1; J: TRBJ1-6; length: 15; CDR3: CASSDGTGGNSPLHF; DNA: TGTGCCAGCAGTGACGGGACAGGGGGTAATTCACCCCTCCACTTT
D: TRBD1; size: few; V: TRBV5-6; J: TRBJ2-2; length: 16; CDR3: CASSGHRGRNTGELFF; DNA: TGTGCCAGCAGCGGCCACAGGGGACGTAACACCGGGGAGCTGTTTTTT
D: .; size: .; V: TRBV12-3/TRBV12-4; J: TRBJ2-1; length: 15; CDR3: CASNLGGKAADEQFF; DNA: TGTGCCAGCAACCTAGGGGGGAAAGCGGCTGACGAGCAGTTCTTC
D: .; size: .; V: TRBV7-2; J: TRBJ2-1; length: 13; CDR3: CASSLESGGEQFF; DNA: TGTGCCAGCAGCTTAGAGTCAGGTGGTGAGCAGTTCTTC
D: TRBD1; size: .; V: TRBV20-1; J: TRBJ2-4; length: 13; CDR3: CSARDRGYNIQYF; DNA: TGCAGTGCTAGGGACAGGGGTTATAACATTCAGTACTTC
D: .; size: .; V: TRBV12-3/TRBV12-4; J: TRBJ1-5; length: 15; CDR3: CASSFFGVREQPQHF; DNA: TGTGCCAGCAGTTTCTTTGGGGTGAGGGAACAGCCCCAGCATTTT
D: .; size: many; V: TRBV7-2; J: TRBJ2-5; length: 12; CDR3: CASSHLGETQYF; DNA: TGTGCCAGCAGTCATTTGGGAGAGACCCAGTACTTC
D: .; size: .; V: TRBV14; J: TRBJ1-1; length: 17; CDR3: CASSQVAPWGYVTEAFF; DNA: TGTGCCAGCAGCCAAGTTGCCCCTTGGGGGTACGTCACTGAAGCTTTCTTT
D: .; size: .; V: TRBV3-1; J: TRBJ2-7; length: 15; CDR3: CASSQDPSGGYEQYF; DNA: TGTGCCAGCAGCCAAGACCCCAGCGGTGGGTACGAGCAGTACTTC
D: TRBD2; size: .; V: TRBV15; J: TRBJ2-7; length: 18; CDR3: CATSRGGLSLAGTYEQYF; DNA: TGTGCCACCAGCAGAGGGGGCTTAAGCCTAGCGGGGACCTACGAGCAGTACTTC
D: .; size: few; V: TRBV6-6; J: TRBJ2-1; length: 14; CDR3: CASSYSRAPNEQFF; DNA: TGTGCCAGCAGTTACTCGAGGGCACCCAATGAGCAGTTCTTC
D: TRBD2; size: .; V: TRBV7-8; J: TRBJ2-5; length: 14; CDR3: CASRPGTSFETQYF; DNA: TGTGCCAGCAGACCCGGGACTAGCTTTGAGACCCAGTACTTC
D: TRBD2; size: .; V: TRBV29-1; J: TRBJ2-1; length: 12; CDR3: CSLSSGHNEQFF; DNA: TGCAGCCTTTCTAGCGGACACAATGAGCAGTTCTTC
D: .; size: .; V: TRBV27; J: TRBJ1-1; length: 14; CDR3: CASSPQSGTYEAFF; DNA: TGTGCCAGCAGTCCCCAATCCGGGACATATGAAGCTTTCTTT
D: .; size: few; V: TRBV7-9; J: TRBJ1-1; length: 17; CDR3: CASSYKGGAKLGTEAFF; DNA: TGTGCCAGCAGCTACAAAGGGGGGGCCAAGTTAGGCACTGAAGCTTTCTTT
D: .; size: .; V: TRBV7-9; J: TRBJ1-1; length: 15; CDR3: CASSAREGGNTEAFF; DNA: TGTGCCAGCAGCGCCAGAGAAGGGGGGAACACTGAAGCTTTCTTT
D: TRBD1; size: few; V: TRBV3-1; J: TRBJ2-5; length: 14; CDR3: CASSRTGGQETQYF; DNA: TGTGCCAGCAGCCGGACAGGGGGCCAAGAGACCCAGTACTTC
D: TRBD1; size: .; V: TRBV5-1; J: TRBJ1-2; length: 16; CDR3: CASSLGQGAVNYGYTF; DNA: TGCGCCAGCAGCCTAGGACAGGGGGCGGTCAACTATGGCTACACCTTC
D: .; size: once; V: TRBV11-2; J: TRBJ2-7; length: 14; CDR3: CANSSIGVGPTEYF; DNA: TGTGCCAACAGCTCCATAGGGGTGGGGCCCACGGAGTACTTC
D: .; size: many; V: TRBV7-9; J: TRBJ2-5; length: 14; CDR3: CASSWDSPGETQYF; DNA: TGTGCCAGCAGCTGGGACTCTCCCGGGGAGACCCAGTACTTC
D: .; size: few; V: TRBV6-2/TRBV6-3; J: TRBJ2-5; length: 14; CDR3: CASRDLVSGETQYF; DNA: TGTGCCAGCAGGGACCTCGTATCTGGGGAGACCCAGTACTTC
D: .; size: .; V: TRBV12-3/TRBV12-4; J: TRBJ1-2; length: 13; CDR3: CASSLTDSYGYTF; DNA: TGTGCCAGCAGTCTCACGGACAGCTATGGCTACACCTTC
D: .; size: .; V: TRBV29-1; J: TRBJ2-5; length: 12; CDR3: CSVGDGTETQYF; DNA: TGCAGCGTTGGGGACGGTACGGAGACCCAGTACTTC
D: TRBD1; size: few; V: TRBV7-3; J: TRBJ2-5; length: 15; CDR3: CASSPVGTAKETQYF; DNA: TGTGCCAGCAGCCCCGTCGGGACAGCCAAAGAGACCCAGTACTTC
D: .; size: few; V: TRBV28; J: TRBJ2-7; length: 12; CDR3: CASSQASYEQYF; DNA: TGTGCCAGCAGTCAAGCCTCCTACGAGCAGTACTTC
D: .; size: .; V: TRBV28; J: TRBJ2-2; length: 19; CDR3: CASSFLLAKRDRNTGELFF; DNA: TGTGCCAGCAGCTTCCTGCTAGCAAAAAGGGACCGGAACACCGGGGAGCTGTTTTTT
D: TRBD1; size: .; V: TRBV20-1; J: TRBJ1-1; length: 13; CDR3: CRPGQGSNTEAFF; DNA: TGCAGGCCGGGACAGGGAAGTAACACTGAAGCTTTCTTT
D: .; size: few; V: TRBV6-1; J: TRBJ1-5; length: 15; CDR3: CASSVQGTSNQPQHF; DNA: TGTGCCAGCAGTGTTCAGGGCACTAGCAATCAGCCCCAGCATTTT
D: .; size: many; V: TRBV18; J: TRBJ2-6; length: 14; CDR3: CASSNPSGANVLTF; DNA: TGTGCCAGCTCAAACCCCTCTGGGGCCAACGTCCTGACTTTC
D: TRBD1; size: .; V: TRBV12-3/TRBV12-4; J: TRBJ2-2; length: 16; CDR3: CASTLSGGANTGELFF; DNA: TGTGCCAGCACCCTCTCAGGGGGCGCCAACACCGGGGAGCTGTTTTTT
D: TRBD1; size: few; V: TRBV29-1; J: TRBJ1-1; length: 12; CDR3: CSAGQGNTEAFF; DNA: TGCAGTGCCGGACAGGGGAACACTGAAGCTTTCTTT
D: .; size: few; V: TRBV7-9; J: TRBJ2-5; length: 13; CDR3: CASSLTRDTVQYF; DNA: TGTGCCAGCAGCTTAACCCGGGACACGGTACAGTACTTC
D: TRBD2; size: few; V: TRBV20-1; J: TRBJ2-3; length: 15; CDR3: CSASGLAGTTDTQYF; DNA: TGCAGTGCCTCCGGACTAGCGGGAACCACAGATACGCAGTATTTT
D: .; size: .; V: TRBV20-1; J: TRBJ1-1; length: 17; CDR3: CSATGPSGSPKNTEAFF; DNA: TGCAGTGCGACTGGCCCGTCCGGCAGCCCAAAGAACACTGAAGCTTTCTTT
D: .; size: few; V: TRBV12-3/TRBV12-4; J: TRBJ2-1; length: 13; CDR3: CASSPGPVNEQFF; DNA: TGTGCCAGCAGTCCTGGTCCCGTCAATGAGCAGTTCTTC